This T cell receptor (beta chain) was documented in a study of blood T cell repertoires in COVID-19. Study overall: Whether acute or convalescent, the COVID-19 samples came from the United States, Italy and Spain. PBMCs, B-cell-depleted T cells, or T cells provided the cDNA or gDNA that made up the material.

Authors' methods: Reference gene primer amplification gave estimated nucleated cell counts. TCRdb's copy holds only in-frame clones and misses some; the assay was immunoSEQ multiplex PCR. D and trimming come from the DNA, and the V and J calls and clone size come from that table. The profile shows tens of thousands of clones, about 90% of them singletons. CDR1 and CDR2 from the germline V gene are SQVTM and ANQGSEA. The CDR3 covers 11 residues. The V end lost 6 bases, the J end lost 6 bases, and 11 bases lay between the germline ends. The sequencing input was peripheral blood. V is TRBV29-1 and J is TRBJ1-2; possibly TRBD1 for D (6 bases). This TCR derives from a woman aged 55-69 years with active or convalescent COVID-19. The CDR3 coding sequence is TGCAGCGTACGAGGGGGGGATGGCTACACCTTC. It codes for CSVRGGDGYTF.